This passage covers 28 T cell receptor beta chains from one sample sequenced in a study of control samples from healthy donors and cancer patients. Assay: immunoSEQ multiplex PCR; the TCRdb copy retains only in-frame clones and omits some. The repertoire holds under 70,000 clones, with 95% to 97% as singletons. The sequencing sample was made of blood. The receptors shown here come from a woman aged 18-29 years in good health.

The chain recombines TRBV9 with TRBJ2-7; no clear D. The CDR3 extends over 11 amino acids. Trimming took off 3 bases at V and 5 bases at J, with 6 bases between the two ends. Germline lookup yields CDR1 SGDLS and CDR2 YYNGEE. Here the CDR3 reads CASSGVDEQYF. The CDR3 nucleotides read TGTGCCAGCAGCGGGGTAGACGAGCAGTACTTC.

The chain couples TRBV4-1 to TRBJ2-7; TRBD2 matches 9 bases. With V trimmed by 7 bases and J by 2 bases, 6 bases remained unmatched. This CDR3 is built from 14 residues. Per germline, CDR1 MGHRA and CDR2 YSYEKL. This CDR3 reads CASTAGGPPYEQYF. DNA of the CDR3: TGCGCCAGCACCGCGGGGGGGCCGCCCTACGAGCAGTACTTC.

This clone occurred once. The V call is TRBV9, the J call TRBJ1-1; D call uncertain. In germline, CDR1 is SGDLS, CDR2 YYNGEE. CDR3 length: 15 amino acids. The ends were cut back, 0 bases at V and 1 base at J, with 10 bases in the middle. CDR3 bases: TGTGCCAGCAGCGTAGATGCCAGCACGAACACTGAAGCTTTCTTT. It translates to CASSVDASTNTEAFF.

The rearrangement uses TRBV9 and TRBJ1-1, with a weak D call TRBD1 (5 bases). With 0 bases removed from V and 6 bases from J, the gap between germline ends came to 15 bases. This CDR3 is built from 15 residues. Germline assignment: CDR1 SGDLS and CDR2 YYNGEE. This chain's CDR3 is CASSVAEWPGAEAFF. CDR3 bases: TGTGCCAGCAGCGTAGCTGAATGGCCGGGGGCTGAAGCTTTCTTT.

The chain uses TRBV18 and TRBJ2-3; D is unresolved. V was pared by 3 bases and J by 3 bases, with 4 bases between. The CDR3 contains 12 residues. Germline values: CDR1 KGHSH, CDR2 LQKENI. The CDR3 DNA is TGTGCCAGCTCACCTGGAACAGATACGCAGTATTTT. This encodes CASSPGTDTQYF.

V usage is TRBV28 and J usage is TRBJ1-2; the D is unclear. The CDR3 runs to 12 residues. Germline V CDR1 and CDR2: MDHEN, SYDVKM. Deletions cut 6 bases from V and 8 bases from J, with 13 bases between. CDR3 nucleotide sequence: TGTGCCAGCAGCCTACCGACCGGGGGCTACACCTTC. It encodes CASSLPTGGYTF.

The V gene is TRBV7-2, the J gene TRBJ2-1, with TRBD2 matching 16 bases. The germline V gene encodes CDR1 SGHTA and CDR2 FQGNSA. The J segment lost 7 bases and the V segment lost 4 bases, leaving 7 bases of the junction unmatched. The CDR3 contains 17 residues. In DNA form, the CDR3 reads TGTGCCAGCAGCTCGACGGGACTAGCGGGGGGGTATAATGAGCAGTTCTTC. Protein sequence: CASSSTGLAGGYNEQFF.

This sequence joins TRBV7-2 and TRBJ1-4; D unresolved. Trimming took off 8 bases at V and 2 bases at J, with 12 bases between the two ends. The CDR3 contains 14 residues. The germline V gene encodes CDR1 SGHTA and CDR2 FQGNSA. CDR3 residues: CASGRTGTNEKLFF. The CDR3 DNA follows: TGTGCCAGCGGTAGGACTGGGACTAATGAAAAACTGTTTTTT.

The sample holds one count of this clone. This chain connects TRBV4-1 to TRBJ1-2; the match to TRBD1 covers 8 bases. Losses at the gene ends were 2 bases for V and 8 bases for J; bases not matched to a gene: 7. Germline CDR1 is MGHRA and CDR2 is YSYEKL. The CDR3 has 14 amino acids. The CDR3 DNA sequence: TGCGCCAGCAGCCAACCCGGACAGGGAAGCGGCTACACCTTC. Translating it yields CASSQPGQGSGYTF.

The chain uses TRBV6-2 or TRBV6-3 and TRBJ2-1, with a weak D call TRBD2 (6 bases). In germline, CDR1 is MNHEY, CDR2 SVGEGT. Trimming cost V 4 bases and J 7 bases, with 17 bases left between them. This CDR3 comprises 15 residues. For the CDR3, the DNA is TGTGCCAGCAGTTCGGTAGGAGGGGCCCCAAATGAGCAGTTCTTC. Its translation is CASSSVGGAPNEQFF.

This rearrangement joins TRBV4-1 to TRBJ1-5, with D uncertain. The CDR3 extends over 16 amino acids. V gave up 0 bases and J gave up 2 bases, with 11 bases separating them. Germline CDR1 MGHRA, CDR2 YSYEKL. In DNA form, the CDR3 reads TGCGCCAGCAGCCAAGAAGGAGAGAGGGGCAATCAGCCCCAGCATTTT. Its protein product is CASSQEGERGNQPQHF.

The chain joins TRBV27 to TRBJ2-3; D unresolved. CDR3 size: 14 residues. CDR1 is MNHEY and CDR2 is SMNVEV in the germline V gene (reference sequence). Trimming removed 6 bases at V and 1 base at J, with 11 bases between. This CDR3 is CASRTLSGTDTQYF. As DNA, the CDR3 is TGTGCCAGCAGGACCCTGAGCGGCACAGATACGCAGTATTTT.

The chain combines TRBV19 with TRBJ1-2; D gene unclear. The V end lost 6 bases, the J end lost 7 bases, and 15 bases lay between the germline ends. This CDR3 has 13 residues. CDR1 and CDR2 from the germline V gene are LNHDA and SQIVND (reference sequence). As DNA, the CDR3 is TGTGCCAGTAGCACGGGAGGTTTTGGTGGCTACACCTTC. It is translated as CASSTGGFGGYTF.

This chain joins TRBV9 and TRBJ2-7, with TRBD2 identical over 7 bases. V lost 0 bases and J lost 2; bases outside the gene matches: 2. There are 14 residues in the CDR3. From germline, CDR1 is SGDLS and CDR2 YYNGEE. The CDR3 here is CASSVAGLAYEQYF. DNA for the CDR3: TGTGCCAGCAGCGTAGCTGGACTAGCCTACGAGCAGTACTTC.

The genes are TRBV6-4 and TRBJ2-2; no clear D. The germline gives CDR1 MRHNA, CDR2 SNTAGT. The ends were cut back, 0 bases at V and 6 bases at J, with 11 bases in the middle. This CDR3 is 15 amino acids long. The CDR3 bases are TGTGCCAGCAGTGACTCGTTTGACCTAGCCGGGGAGCTGTTTTTT. As protein: CASSDSFDLAGELFF.

The chain has TRBV30 and TRBJ1-2; a possible D gene is TRBD1 (5 bases). V was trimmed by 2 bases and J by 10 bases, leaving 17 bases between them. Germline values: CDR1 GTSNPN, CDR2 SVGIG (reference sequence). The CDR3 has 13 residues. The CDR3 reads CAWSRQGKTDYTF. As DNA, the CDR3 is TGTGCCTGGAGTCGTCAGGGCAAAACGGACTACACCTTC.

This chain links TRBV5-6 with TRBJ1-6; D remains ambiguous. Per germline, CDR1 SGHDT and CDR2 YYEEEE. This CDR3 comprises 18 residues. V dropped 1 base and J dropped 2 bases, with 16 bases sitting between them. CDR3 protein: CASSLSRIGGPYNSPLHF. The CDR3 DNA sequence: TGTGCCAGCAGCTTGTCGCGCATCGGAGGACCCTATAATTCACCCCTCCACTTT.

V is TRBV2 and J is TRBJ1-1, with no clear D. V lost 6 bases, J lost 3 bases, and 11 bases lay in between. Germline CDR1 reads SNHLY; CDR2 reads FYNNEI. CDR3 size: 13 residues. CDR3 sequence reads: CASRRGDYTEAFF. The CDR3 region has the DNA TGTGCCAGCAGGCGGGGAGACTACACTGAAGCTTTCTTT.

The chain joins TRBV9 to TRBJ2-1; maybe TRBD2 (5 bases). The CDR3 contains 11 residues. Germline V gene sequence: CDR1 SGDLS, CDR2 YYNGEE. V lost 2 bases and J lost 8, with 5 bases in between. This chain's CDR3 is CASSVGDEQFF. The CDR3 DNA follows: TGTGCCAGCAGCGTCGGGGATGAGCAGTTCTTC.

The rearrangement uses TRBV19 and TRBJ1-6; weak D call: TRBD1 (6 bases). Germline loops: CDR1 LNHDA, CDR2 SQIVND (reference sequence). The CDR3 loop spans 17 amino acids. V gave up 5 bases and J gave up 9 bases, with 23 bases separating them. The CDR3 is CASSRSKTGTGGSPLHF. The DNA for the CDR3 is TGTGCCAGTAGTCGCTCCAAAACAGGGACCGGGGGTTCACCCCTCCACTTT.

This chain links TRBV5-6 with TRBJ2-5; D is undetermined. Germline V gene sequence: CDR1 SGHDT, CDR2 YYEEEE. The length of the CDR3 is 13 residues. Trimming cost V 1 base and J 0 bases, with 4 bases left between them. The CDR3 DNA is TGTGCCAGCAGCTTGAACAACCAAGAGACCCAGTACTTC. This encodes CASSLNNQETQYF.

The J gene is TRBJ1-2, the V gene TRBV2; D not resolved. V was shortened by 7 bases and J by 0 bases, with 15 bases between the two germline ends. The germline V gene has CDR1 SNHLY and CDR2 FYNNEI. The CDR3 totals 15 residues. CDR3 sequence reads: CASMGRPNANYGYTF. CDR3 sequence (DNA): TGTGCCAGCATGGGGAGACCAAACGCTAACTATGGCTACACCTTC.

CDR3 sequence reads: CASSSGGQGGGYGYTF. In DNA form, the CDR3 reads TGTGCCAGCAGCTCAGGGGGACAGGGAGGAGGTTATGGCTACACCTTC. This sequence joins TRBV28 and TRBJ1-2; TRBD1 aligns across 9 bases. The V and J ends lost 6 bases and 5 bases, in that order; junction bases with no gene match: 13. Germline V gives CDR1 MDHEN, CDR2 SYDVKM. The CDR3 contains 16 residues.

V usage is TRBV27 and J usage is TRBJ2-1; D is perhaps TRBD2 (7 bases). The CDR3 is made up of 15 amino acids. Germline V gives CDR1 MNHEY, CDR2 SMNVEV (reference sequence). V lost 2 bases and J 4 bases, leaving 12 bases between the germline ends. CDR3 protein: CASSLAGAGYNEQFF. CDR3 nucleotides: TGTGCCAGCAGTTTAGCGGGGGCCGGTTACAATGAGCAGTTCTTC.

The J gene is TRBJ1-2, the V gene TRBV6-6; TRBD1 matches 8 bases. Trimming took 5 bases from V and 1 from J; bases not matched to a gene: 3. The CDR3 is made up of 14 amino acids. Germline V gene data show CDR1 as MNHNY and CDR2 as SVGAGI (reference sequence). CDR3: CASSRRGHNYGYTF. In DNA form, the CDR3 reads TGTGCCAGCAGTCGCAGGGGGCATAACTATGGCTACACCTTC.

The chain is built from TRBV10-3 and TRBJ1-1, with D unclear. Germline V lookup: CDR1 ENHRY, CDR2 SYGVKD. V lost 6 bases, J lost 1 base, and 3 bases lay in between. The CDR3 runs 11 residues. CDR3 sequence: CAIRSNTEAFF. CDR3 nucleotide sequence: TGTGCCATCAGGTCGAACACTGAAGCTTTCTTT.

This clone was picked up one time. The chain couples TRBV6-5 to TRBJ1-2; D is unclear. Germline lookup yields CDR1 MNHEY and CDR2 SVGAGI. V was trimmed by 2 bases and J by 4 bases, leaving 14 bases between them. CDR3 size: 15 residues. The CDR3 DNA is TGTGCCAGCAGTTACACGGGAATACAGCCCTATGGCTACACCTTC. Its protein is CASSYTGIQPYGYTF.

Note on this clone: At one end the junction does not follow the germline gene, possibly because of a read error. V is TRBV28 and J is TRBJ1-2; tentatively, D is TRBD1 (5 bases). Germline CDR1 is MDHEN and CDR2 is SYDVKM. This CDR3 is built from 10 residues. CDR3 protein: CASSLGATHF. The DNA for the CDR3 is TGTGCCAGCAGTTTAGGGGCTACTCATTTC.